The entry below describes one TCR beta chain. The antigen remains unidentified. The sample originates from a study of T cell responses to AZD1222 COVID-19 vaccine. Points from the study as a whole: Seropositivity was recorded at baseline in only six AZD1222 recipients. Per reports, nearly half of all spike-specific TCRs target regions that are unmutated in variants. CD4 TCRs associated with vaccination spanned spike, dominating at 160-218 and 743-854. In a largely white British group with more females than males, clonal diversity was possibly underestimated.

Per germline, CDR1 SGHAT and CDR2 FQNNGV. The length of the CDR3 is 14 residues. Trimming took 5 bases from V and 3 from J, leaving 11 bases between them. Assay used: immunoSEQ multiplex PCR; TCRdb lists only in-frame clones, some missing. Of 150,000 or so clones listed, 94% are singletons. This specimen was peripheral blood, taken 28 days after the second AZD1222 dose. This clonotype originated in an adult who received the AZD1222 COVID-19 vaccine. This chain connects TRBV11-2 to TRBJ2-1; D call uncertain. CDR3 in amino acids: CASSNNRDYNEQFF. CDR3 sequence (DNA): TGTGCCAGCAGCAACAATCGAGACTACAATGAGCAGTTCTTC.